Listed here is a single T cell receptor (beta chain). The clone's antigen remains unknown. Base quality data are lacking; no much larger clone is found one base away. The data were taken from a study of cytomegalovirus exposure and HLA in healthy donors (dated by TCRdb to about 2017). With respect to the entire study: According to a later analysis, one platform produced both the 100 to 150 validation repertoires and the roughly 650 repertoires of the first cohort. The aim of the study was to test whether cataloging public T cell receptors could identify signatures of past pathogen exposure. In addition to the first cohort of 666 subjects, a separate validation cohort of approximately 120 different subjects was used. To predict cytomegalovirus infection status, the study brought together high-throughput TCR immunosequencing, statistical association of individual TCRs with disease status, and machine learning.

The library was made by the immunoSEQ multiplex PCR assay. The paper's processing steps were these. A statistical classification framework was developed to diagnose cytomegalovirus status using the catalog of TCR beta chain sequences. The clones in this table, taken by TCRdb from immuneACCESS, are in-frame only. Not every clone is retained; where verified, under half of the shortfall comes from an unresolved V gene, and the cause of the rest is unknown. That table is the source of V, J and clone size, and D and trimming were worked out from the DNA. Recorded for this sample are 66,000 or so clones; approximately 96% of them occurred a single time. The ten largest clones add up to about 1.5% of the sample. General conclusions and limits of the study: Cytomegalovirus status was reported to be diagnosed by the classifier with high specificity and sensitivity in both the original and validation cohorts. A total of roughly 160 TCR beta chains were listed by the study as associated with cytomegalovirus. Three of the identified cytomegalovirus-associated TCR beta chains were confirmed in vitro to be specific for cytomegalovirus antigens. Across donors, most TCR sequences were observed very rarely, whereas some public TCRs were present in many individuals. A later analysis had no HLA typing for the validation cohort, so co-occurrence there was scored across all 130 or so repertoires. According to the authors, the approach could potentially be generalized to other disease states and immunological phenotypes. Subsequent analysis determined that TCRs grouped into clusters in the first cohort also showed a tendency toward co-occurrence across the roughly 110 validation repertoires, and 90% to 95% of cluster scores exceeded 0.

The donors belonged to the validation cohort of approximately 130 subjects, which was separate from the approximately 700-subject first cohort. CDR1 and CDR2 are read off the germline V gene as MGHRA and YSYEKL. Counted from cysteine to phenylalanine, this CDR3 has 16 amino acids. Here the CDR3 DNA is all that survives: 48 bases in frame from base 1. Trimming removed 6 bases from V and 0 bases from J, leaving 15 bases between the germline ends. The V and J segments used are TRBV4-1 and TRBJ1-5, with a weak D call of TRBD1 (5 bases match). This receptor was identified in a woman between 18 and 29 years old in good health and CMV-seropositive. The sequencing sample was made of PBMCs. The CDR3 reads CASRLYDSSSNQPQHF. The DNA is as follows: TGCGCCAGCAGGTTGTATGACAGTTCTAGCAATCAGCCCCAGCATTTT.